The 5 T cell receptor beta chains in this list originate from one sample, sequenced in a study of T cell repertoires in cytomegalovirus infection. No antigen has been assigned to these receptors. One entry per CDR3 protein results from TCRdb running MiXCR on the reads. Of around 900,000 distinct CDR3 sequences in the sample, 25% to 40% were seen once. The input for sequencing was cultured CD8+ T cells from PBMCs, taken from culture after CMV antigen stimulation. These receptor sequences come from a human donor in good health (CMV status not recorded). Some clones in this sample may be carry-over from other donors' samples.

The chain carries TRBV25-1 and TRBJ1-3, with D possibly being TRBD1 (6 bases). The CDR3 runs to 16 residues. V lost 5 bases and J lost 2, with 16 bases in between. Germline V CDR1 and CDR2: MGHDK, SYGVNS. The CDR3 protein is CASSPLYRETGNTIYF. Here the CDR3 DNA reads TGTGCCAGCAGTCCTCTTTACAGGGAGACTGGAAACACCATATATTTT. Supplemented by reference TRBV25-1 and TRBJ1-3, the full variable domain reads EADIYQTPRYLVIGTGKKITLECSQTMGHDKMYWYQQDPGMELHLIHYSYGVNSTEKGDLSSESTVSRIRTEHFPLTLESARPSHTSQYLCASSPLYRETGNTIYFGEGSWLTVV.

V is TRBV29-1 and J is TRBJ1-1; TRBD1 matches 7 bases. Per the germline V gene, CDR1 is SQVTM and CDR2 is ANQGSEA. V was clipped by 3 bases and J by 7 bases; unmatched bases: 8. This CDR3 comprises 13 residues. The CDR3 DNA reads as TGCAGCGTTGATAAGGGGGCACAGAGTGAAGCTTTCTTT. It is translated as CSVDKGAQSEAFF.

This rearrangement joins TRBV20-1 to TRBJ2-1; D may correspond to TRBD1 or TRBD2 (6 bases each). CDR1 and CDR2 (germline): DFQATT, SNEGSKA (reference sequence). This CDR3 is 13 amino acids long. Trimming removed 6 bases at V and 4 bases at J, with 13 bases between. In nucleotides, the CDR3 is TGCAGTGCAGTGGGGGGCAGGTACAATGAGCAGTTCTTC. Translation: CSAVGGRYNEQFF.

This clonotype appeared a few times. This chain joins TRBV4-2 and TRBJ2-3; weak D call: TRBD2 (5 bases). Germline CDR1 is LGHNA and CDR2 is YNFKEQ. This CDR3 has 13 amino acids. The germline V and J ends were trimmed by 2 bases and 5 bases, with 8 bases remaining between them. The CDR3 loop reads CASSQPSRDTQYF. The CDR3 nucleotides are TGTGCCAGCAGCCAACCTAGCCGAGATACGCAGTATTTT.

This clonotype was counted many times. The chain joins TRBV6-1 to TRBJ2-7; 9 bases line up with TRBD1. There are 14 residues in the CDR3. Germline V gene data show CDR1 as MNHNS and CDR2 as SASEGT. V lost 5 bases to trimming and J lost 2 bases; unmatched junction nucleotides: 4. Here the CDR3 reads CASSWDRETYEQYF. The CDR3 coding sequence is TGTGCCAGCAGTTGGGACAGGGAAACCTACGAGCAGTACTTC.